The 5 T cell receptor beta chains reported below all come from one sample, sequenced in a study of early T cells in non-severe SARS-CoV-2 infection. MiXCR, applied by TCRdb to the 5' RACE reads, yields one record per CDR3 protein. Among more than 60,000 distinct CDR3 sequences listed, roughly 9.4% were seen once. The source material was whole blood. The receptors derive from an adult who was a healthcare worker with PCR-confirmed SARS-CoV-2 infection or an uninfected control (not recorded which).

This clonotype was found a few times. DNA of the CDR3: TGCAGTGCCCCGGGACTAGCGGGAAGGACTCCCTACGAGCAGTACTTC. As protein: CSAPGLAGRTPYEQYF. The V gene is TRBV20-1, the J gene TRBJ2-7, with TRBD2 matching 13 bases. Germline V gene lookup returns CDR1 DFQATT and CDR2 SNEGSKA (reference sequence). Trimming removed 6 bases from V and 2 bases from J; junction bases left unmatched: 10. There are 16 residues in the CDR3.

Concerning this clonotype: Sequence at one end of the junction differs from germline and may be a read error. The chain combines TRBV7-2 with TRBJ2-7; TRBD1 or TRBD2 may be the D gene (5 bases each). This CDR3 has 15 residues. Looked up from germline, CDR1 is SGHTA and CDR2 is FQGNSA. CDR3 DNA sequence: TGTGCCAGCAGCCCGGGACGAGGGACCTCCCACGAGCAGTACTTC. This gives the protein CASSPGRGTSHEQYF.

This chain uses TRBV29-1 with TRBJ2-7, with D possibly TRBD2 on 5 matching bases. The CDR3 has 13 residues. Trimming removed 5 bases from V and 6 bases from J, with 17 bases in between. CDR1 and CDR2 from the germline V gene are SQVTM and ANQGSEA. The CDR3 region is CSVPSTTSVEQYF. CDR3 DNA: TGCAGCGTTCCCTCGACTACGTCTGTCGAGCAGTACTTC.

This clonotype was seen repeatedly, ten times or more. The CDR3 nucleotides read TGTGCCTGGAGCGCCGGAGGGGGGAGTAACAATGAGCAGTTCTTC. This codes for CAWSAGGGSNNEQFF. The rearrangement links TRBV30 to TRBJ2-1; D may be TRBD1 or TRBD2 (6 bases each). V was pared by 3 bases and J by 5 bases, with 17 bases between. Germline V gene sequence: CDR1 GTSNPN, CDR2 SVGIG (reference sequence). The CDR3 spans 15 residues.

The chain's CDR3 is CSVEFYEQYF. The CDR3 nucleotides read TGCAGCGTTGAATTTTACGAGCAGTACTTC. The genes are TRBV29-1 and TRBJ2-7, with D unclear. The V and J ends lost 2 bases and 4 bases respectively, with 3 bases between them. There are 10 residues in the CDR3. CDR1 is SQVTM, CDR2 ANQGSEA, per germline.